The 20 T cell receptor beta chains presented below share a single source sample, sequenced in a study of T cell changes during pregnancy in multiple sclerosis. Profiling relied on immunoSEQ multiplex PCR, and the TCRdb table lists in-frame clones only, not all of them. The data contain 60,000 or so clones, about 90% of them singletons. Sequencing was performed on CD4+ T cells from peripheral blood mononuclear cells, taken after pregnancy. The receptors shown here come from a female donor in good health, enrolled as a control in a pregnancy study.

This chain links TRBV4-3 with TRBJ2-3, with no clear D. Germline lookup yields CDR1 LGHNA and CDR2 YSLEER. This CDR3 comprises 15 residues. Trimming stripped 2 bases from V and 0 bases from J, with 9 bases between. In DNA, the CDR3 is TGCGCCAGCAGCCAATTAGTCGGGAGCACAGATACGCAGTATTTT. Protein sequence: CASSQLVGSTDTQYF.

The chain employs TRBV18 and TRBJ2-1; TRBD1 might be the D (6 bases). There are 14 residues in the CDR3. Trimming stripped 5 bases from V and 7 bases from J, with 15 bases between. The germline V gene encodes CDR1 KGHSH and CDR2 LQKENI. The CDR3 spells CASSDPGTKNEQFF. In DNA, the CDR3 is TGTGCCAGCTCAGATCCGGGGACAAAAAATGAGCAGTTCTTC.

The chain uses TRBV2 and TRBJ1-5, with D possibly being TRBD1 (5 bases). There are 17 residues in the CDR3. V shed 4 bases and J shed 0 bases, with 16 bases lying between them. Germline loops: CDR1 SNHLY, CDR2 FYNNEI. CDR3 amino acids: CASSAGRGGYSNQPQHF. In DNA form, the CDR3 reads TGTGCCAGCAGTGCAGGAAGGGGAGGATATAGCAATCAGCCCCAGCATTTT. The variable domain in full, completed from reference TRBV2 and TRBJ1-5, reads EPEVTQTPSHQVTQMGQEVILRCVPISNHLYFYWYRQILGQKVEFLVSFYNNEISEKSEIFDDQFSVERPDGSNFTLKIRSTKLEDSAMYFCASSAGRGGYSNQPQHFGDGTRLSIL.

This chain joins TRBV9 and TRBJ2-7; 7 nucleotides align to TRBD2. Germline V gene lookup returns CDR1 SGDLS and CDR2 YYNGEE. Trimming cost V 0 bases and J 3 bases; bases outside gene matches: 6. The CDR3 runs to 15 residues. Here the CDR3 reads CASSVDGSGVYEQYF. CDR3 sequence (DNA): TGTGCCAGCAGCGTAGATGGGAGCGGGGTCTACGAGCAGTACTTC.

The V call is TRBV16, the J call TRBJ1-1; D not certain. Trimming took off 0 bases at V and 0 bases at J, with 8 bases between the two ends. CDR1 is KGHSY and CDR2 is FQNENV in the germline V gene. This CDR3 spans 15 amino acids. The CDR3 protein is CASSQSRGMNTEAFF. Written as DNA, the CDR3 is TGTGCCAGCAGCCAATCAAGAGGAATGAACACTGAAGCTTTCTTT.

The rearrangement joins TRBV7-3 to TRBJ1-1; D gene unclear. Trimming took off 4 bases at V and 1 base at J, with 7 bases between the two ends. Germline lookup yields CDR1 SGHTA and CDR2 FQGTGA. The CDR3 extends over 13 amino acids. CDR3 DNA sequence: TGTGCCAGCAGCTCGAGGGCGAACACTGAAGCTTTCTTT. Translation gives CASSSRANTEAFF.

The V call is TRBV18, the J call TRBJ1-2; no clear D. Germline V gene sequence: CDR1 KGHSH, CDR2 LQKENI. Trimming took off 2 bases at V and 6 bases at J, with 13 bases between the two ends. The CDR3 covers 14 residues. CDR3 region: CASSPTSRSDGYTF. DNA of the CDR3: TGTGCCAGCTCACCAACTTCTCGAAGTGATGGCTACACCTTC.

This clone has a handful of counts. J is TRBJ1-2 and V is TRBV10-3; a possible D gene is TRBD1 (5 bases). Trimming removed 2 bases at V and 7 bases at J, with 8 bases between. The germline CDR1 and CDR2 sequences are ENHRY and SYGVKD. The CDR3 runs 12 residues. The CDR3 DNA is TGTGCCATCAGTGAGGGGGCCGGTGGCTACACCTTC. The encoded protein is CAISEGAGGYTF.

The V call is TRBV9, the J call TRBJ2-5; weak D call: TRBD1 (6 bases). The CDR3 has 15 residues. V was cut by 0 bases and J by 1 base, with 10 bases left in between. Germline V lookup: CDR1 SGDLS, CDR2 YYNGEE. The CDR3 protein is CASSVEGHRQETQYF. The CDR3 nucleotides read TGTGCCAGCAGCGTAGAGGGACACCGCCAAGAGACCCAGTACTTC.

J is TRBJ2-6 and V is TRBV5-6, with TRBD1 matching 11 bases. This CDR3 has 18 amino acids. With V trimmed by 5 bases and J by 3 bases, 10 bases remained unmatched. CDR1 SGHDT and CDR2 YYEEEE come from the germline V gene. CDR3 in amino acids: CASSFGTGGYGGANVLTF. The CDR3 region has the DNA TGTGCCAGCAGTTTCGGGACAGGGGGTTACGGTGGGGCCAACGTCCTGACTTTC.

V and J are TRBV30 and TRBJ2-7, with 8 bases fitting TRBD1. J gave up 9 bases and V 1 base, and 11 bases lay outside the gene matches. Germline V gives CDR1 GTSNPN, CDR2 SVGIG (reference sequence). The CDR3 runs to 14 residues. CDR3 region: CAWSGGRTGHPQYF. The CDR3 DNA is TGTGCCTGGAGTGGTGGCAGGACAGGGCATCCGCAGTACTTC.

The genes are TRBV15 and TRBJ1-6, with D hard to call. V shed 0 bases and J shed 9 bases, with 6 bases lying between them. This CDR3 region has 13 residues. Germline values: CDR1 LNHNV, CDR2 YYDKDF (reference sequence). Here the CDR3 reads CATSRETISPLHF. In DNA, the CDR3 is TGTGCCACCAGCAGAGAAACAATTTCACCCCTCCACTTT. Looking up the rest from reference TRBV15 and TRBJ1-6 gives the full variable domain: DAMVIQNPRYQVTQFGKPVTLSCSQTLNHNVMYWYQQKSSQAPKLLFHYYDKDFNNEADTPDNFQSRRPNTSFCFLDIRSPGLGDTAMYLCATSRETISPLHFGNGTRLTVT.

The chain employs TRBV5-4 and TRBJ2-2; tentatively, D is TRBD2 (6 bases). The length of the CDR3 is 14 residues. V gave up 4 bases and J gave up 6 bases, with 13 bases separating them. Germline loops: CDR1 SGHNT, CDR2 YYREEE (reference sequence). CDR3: CASSATERAGELFF. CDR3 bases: TGTGCCAGCAGCGCCACAGAGCGGGCCGGGGAGCTGTTTTTT.

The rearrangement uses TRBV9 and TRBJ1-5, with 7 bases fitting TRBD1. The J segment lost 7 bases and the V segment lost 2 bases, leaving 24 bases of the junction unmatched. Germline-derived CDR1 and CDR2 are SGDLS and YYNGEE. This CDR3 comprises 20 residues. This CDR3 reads CASSVEEQGPHPLFWQPQHF. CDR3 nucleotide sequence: TGTGCCAGCAGCGTGGAAGAACAGGGGCCCCATCCCCTATTTTGGCAGCCCCAGCATTTT.

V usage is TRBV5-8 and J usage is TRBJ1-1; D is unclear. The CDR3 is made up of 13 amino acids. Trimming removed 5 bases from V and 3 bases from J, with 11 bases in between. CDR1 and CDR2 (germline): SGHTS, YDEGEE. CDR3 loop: CASRLEGHTEAFF. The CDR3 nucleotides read TGTGCCAGCAGACTTGAGGGTCACACTGAAGCTTTCTTT.

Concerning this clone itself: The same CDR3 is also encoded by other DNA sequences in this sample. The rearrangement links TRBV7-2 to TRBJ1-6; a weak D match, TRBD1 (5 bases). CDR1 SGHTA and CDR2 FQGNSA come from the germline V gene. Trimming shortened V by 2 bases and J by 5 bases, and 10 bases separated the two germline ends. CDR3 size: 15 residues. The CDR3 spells CASSLRQGNNSPLHF. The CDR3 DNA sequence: TGTGCCAGCAGCTTAAGGCAGGGTAATAATTCACCCCTCCACTTT.

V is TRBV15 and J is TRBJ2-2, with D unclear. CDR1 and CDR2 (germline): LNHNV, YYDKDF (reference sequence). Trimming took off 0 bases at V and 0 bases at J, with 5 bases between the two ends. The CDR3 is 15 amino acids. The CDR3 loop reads CATSREPANTGELFF. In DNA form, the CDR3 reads TGTGCCACCAGCAGAGAACCAGCGAACACCGGGGAGCTGTTTTTT.

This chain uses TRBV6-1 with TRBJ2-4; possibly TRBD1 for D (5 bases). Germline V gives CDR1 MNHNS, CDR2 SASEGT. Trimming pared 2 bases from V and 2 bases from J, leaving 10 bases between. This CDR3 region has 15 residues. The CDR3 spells CASSEFRGSKNIQYF. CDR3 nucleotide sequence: TGTGCCAGCAGTGAATTTAGGGGATCCAAAAACATTCAGTACTTC.

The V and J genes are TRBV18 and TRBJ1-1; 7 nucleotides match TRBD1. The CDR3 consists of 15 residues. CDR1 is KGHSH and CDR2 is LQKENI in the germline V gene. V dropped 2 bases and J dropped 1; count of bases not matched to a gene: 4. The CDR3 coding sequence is TGTGCCAGCTCACCATTTGGGACAGAGAACACTGAAGCTTTCTTT. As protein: CASSPFGTENTEAFF.

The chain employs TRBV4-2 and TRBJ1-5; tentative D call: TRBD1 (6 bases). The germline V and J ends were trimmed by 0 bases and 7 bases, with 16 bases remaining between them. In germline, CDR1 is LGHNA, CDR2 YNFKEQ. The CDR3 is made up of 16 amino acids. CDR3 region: CASSQDQGSAGQPQHF. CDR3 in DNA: TGTGCCAGCAGCCAAGATCAGGGGAGCGCGGGCCAGCCCCAGCATTTT.